This entry lists 10 T cell receptor beta chains sequenced from one sample in a study of blood T cell repertoires in COVID-19. Sequenced by immunoSEQ multiplex PCR; TCRdb stores in-frame clones only, minus some. The sample consists of fewer than 350,000 clones, 81% of them appearing once. Source material: peripheral blood. The receptors stem from a woman between 55 and 75 years old with active or convalescent COVID-19.

The chain couples TRBV19 to TRBJ1-2; TRBD1 matches at 7 bases. The CDR3 consists of 15 residues. Germline V gene data show CDR1 as LNHDA and CDR2 as SQIVND (reference sequence). The J segment lost 11 bases and the V segment lost 0 bases, leaving 12 bases of the junction unmatched. The CDR3 DNA sequence: TGTGCCAGTAGTATAGATCCCCGATACAGGGGATCTTACACCTTC. Amino acids: CASSIDPRYRGSYTF.

This chain connects TRBV3-1 (or the pseudogene TRBV3-2) to TRBJ1-1; 9 bases agree with TRBD1. Germline CDR1 reads LGHDT; CDR2 reads YNNKEL (reference sequence). This CDR3 has 14 residues. Unmatched junction bases numbered 2, after V lost 3 bases and J lost 3 bases. In nucleotides, the CDR3 is TGTGCCAGCAGCCACCGGGACAGGGACACTGAAGCTTTCTTT. This translates into CASSHRDRDTEAFF.

The chain combines TRBV10-3 with TRBJ2-7, with 11 bases identical to TRBD2. The CDR3 sequence is 14 residues long. The germline CDR1 and CDR2 sequences are ENHRY and SYGVKD. Trimming took 6 bases from V and 1 from J; bases not matched to a gene: 2. Here the CDR3 reads CAISGTSGSYEQYF. The CDR3 region has the DNA TGTGCCATCAGCGGGACTAGCGGTTCCTACGAGCAGTACTTC.

This chain joins TRBV19 and TRBJ1-3, with a weak D call TRBD1 (6 bases). Trimming left V 0 bases short and J 2 bases short, with 17 bases between. The germline V gene encodes CDR1 LNHDA and CDR2 SQIVND (reference sequence). The CDR3 sequence is 18 residues long. The CDR3 spells CASSIEARGAGAGNTIYF. The CDR3 DNA reads as TGTGCCAGTAGTATAGAGGCCAGGGGTGCCGGTGCTGGAAACACCATATATTTT. The full variable domain, completed using reference TRBV19 and TRBJ1-3, is DGGITQSPKYLFRKEGQNVTLSCEQNLNHDAMYWYRQDPGQGLRLIYYSQIVNDFQKGDIAEGYSVSREKKESFPLTVTSAQKNPTAFYLCASSIEARGAGAGNTIYFGEGSWLTVV.

J is TRBJ1-1 and V is TRBV19, with D possibly matching TRBD1 (6 bases). Germline V gene data show CDR1 as LNHDA and CDR2 as SQIVND (reference sequence). Trimming pared 11 bases from V and 4 bases from J, leaving 20 bases between. The length of the CDR3 is 14 residues. CDR3 nucleotide sequence: TGTGCCTCACTCCACAGGGCTGAGGGCACTGAAGCTTTCTTT. It specifies CASLHRAEGTEAFF. Together with reference TRBV19 and TRBJ1-1, the CDR3 gives the full variable domain: DGGITQSPKYLFRKEGQNVTLSCEQNLNHDAMYWYRQDPGQGLRLIYYSQIVNDFQKGDIAEGYSVSREKKESFPLTVTSAQKNPTAFYLCASLHRAEGTEAFFGQGTRLTVV.

The chain links TRBV2 to TRBJ2-3; 11 bases are a match to TRBD2. This CDR3 has 16 amino acids. Looked up from germline, CDR1 is SNHLY and CDR2 is FYNNEI. V was pared by 4 bases and J by 2 bases, with 5 bases of the junction left unmatched. The CDR3: CASSAGTSGYTDTQYF. CDR3 bases: TGTGCCAGCAGTGCCGGGACTAGCGGTTACACAGATACGCAGTATTTT.

This chain uses TRBV7-8 with TRBJ2-2; 11 bases match TRBD2. The CDR3 has 16 amino acids. Germline lookup yields CDR1 SGHVS and CDR2 FQNEAQ. V lost 6 bases, J lost 4 bases, and 7 bases stayed unmatched. The CDR3 bases are TGTGCCAGCAGGCTAGCGGGGGGCGGGACCACCGGGGAGCTGTTTTTT. Protein: CASRLAGGGTTGELFF. Together with reference TRBV7-8 and TRBJ2-2, the CDR3 gives the full variable domain: GAGVSQSPRYKVAKRGQDVALRCDPISGHVSLFWYQQALGQGPEFLTYFQNEAQLDKSGLPSDRFFAERPEGSVSTLKIQRTQQEDSAVYLCASRLAGGGTTGELFFGEGSRLTVL.

The rearrangement joins TRBV23-1 to TRBJ1-2, with D possibly being TRBD1 (6 bases). TRBV23-1 is an ORF, and what it does is uncertain. The CDR3 has 16 amino acids. V dropped 0 bases and J dropped 5 bases, with 16 bases sitting between them. DNA of the CDR3: TGCGCCAGCAGTCAATCGAGGGGGAGCGGGGATTATGGCTACACCTTC. Its protein is CASSQSRGSGDYGYTF.

This clone was counted a single time. This rearrangement joins TRBV12-3 or TRBV12-4 to TRBJ2-5, with a possible D match to TRBD2 (5 bases). Trimming removed 4 bases at V and 2 bases at J, with 8 bases between. This CDR3 spans 13 amino acids. The CDR3 here is CASSYRGQETQYF. The CDR3 DNA is TGTGCCAGCAGTTACCGGGGACAAGAGACCCAGTACTTC.

The chain joins TRBV7-9 to TRBJ1-1, with TRBD1 matching over 9 bases. J lost 1 base, V lost 6 bases, and 15 bases had no gene match. CDR1 is SEHNR, CDR2 FQNEAQ, per germline (reference sequence). This CDR3 contains 18 residues. The CDR3 spells CASRLKSQGARANTEAFF. In nucleotides, the CDR3 is TGTGCCAGCAGGTTAAAATCACAGGGGGCTAGAGCGAACACTGAAGCTTTCTTT.